This T cell receptor beta chain was sequenced for a study of T-cell memory formation after mild COVID-19. Study information: TCR clusters mostly belonged to single donors.

Findings and caveats of the study: Balance between CD4 and CD8 was seen in clones contracting day 15 to 85, and a CD4+ lean was seen in later expanders.

With respect to this clonotype: The antigen is undetermined.

TCRalpha and TCRbeta libraries used 5'RACE with constant-segment primers and UMIs. TCRdb itself ran the 5' RACE reads through MiXCR, one entry per CDR3 protein. The sample records fewer than 250,000 distinct CDR3 sequences, 15% being singletons. Per the germline V gene, CDR1 is LGHDT and CDR2 is YNNKEL (reference sequence). Unmatched junction bases numbered 8, after V lost 5 bases and J lost 3 bases. This CDR3 comprises 16 residues. The clonotype originates from an adult woman who had mild COVID-19 (a few samples of this study predate the infection). Cell type and time point are not known. The chain links TRBV3-1 to TRBJ1-1, with TRBD1 matching 11 bases. Specimen: PBMCs or a T cell subset sorted from them (not recorded which). The CDR3 reads CASSWTGGVGDTEAFF. The CDR3 DNA follows: TGTGCCAGCAGCTGGACAGGGGGCGTGGGGGACACTGAAGCTTTCTTT.